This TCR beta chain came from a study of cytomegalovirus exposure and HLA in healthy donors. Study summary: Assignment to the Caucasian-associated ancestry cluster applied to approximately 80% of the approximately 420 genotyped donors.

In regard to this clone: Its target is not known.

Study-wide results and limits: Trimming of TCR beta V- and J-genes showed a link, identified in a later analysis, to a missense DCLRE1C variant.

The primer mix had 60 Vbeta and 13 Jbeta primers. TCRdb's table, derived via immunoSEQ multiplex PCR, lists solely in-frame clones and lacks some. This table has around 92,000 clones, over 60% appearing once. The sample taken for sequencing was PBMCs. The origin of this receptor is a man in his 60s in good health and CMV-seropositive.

The CDR3 bases are TGTGCCAGCAGGGGGACGGGGGGCTACGAGCAGTACTTC. Translation: CASRGTGGYEQYF. This rearrangement joins TRBV11-2 to TRBJ2-7; TRBD2 aligns across 7 bases. Trimming took 6 bases from V and 3 from J; bases not matched to a gene: 5. The CDR3 has 13 amino acids. Germline V gene sequence: CDR1 SGHAT, CDR2 FQNNGV.